The TCR beta chain described here comes from a study of early T cells in non-severe SARS-CoV-2 infection. CDR3 length equals 14 residues. CDR1 DFQATT and CDR2 SNEGSKA come from the germline V gene (reference sequence). V lost 2 bases to trimming and J lost 10 bases; unmatched junction nucleotides: 9. In TCRdb, the 5' RACE reads were re-called with MiXCR into one record per CDR3 protein. The sample holds some 71,000 distinct CDR3 sequences, roughly an eighth seen once. There are many counts of this clonotype. This sequence was found in an adult who was a healthcare worker with PCR-confirmed SARS-CoV-2 infection or an uninfected control (not recorded which). The chain couples TRBV20-1 to TRBJ2-1, with TRBD1 identical over 9 bases. Sequenced material: whole blood. The CDR3 DNA reads as TGCAGTGCTAGACCGGGACAGGGTTGGGAAGAGCAGTTCTTC. Translating gives CSARPGQGWEEQFF.